Listed below are T cell receptor beta chains from one sample, sequenced in a study of control samples from healthy donors and cancer patients. Measured with immunoSEQ multiplex PCR; TCRdb has only the in-frame clones, and not every one. Among about 160,000 clones listed, 92% were seen once. Material for sequencing was blood. The source is a woman aged 25 to 45 in good health. Each CDR3 is given with its conserved first and last residue. D genes are given only for firm matches.

>TRBJ1-2|TRBV4-1|.
CASSQQRTRDFFGYTF
>TRBJ2-1|TRBV5-1|TRBD2
CASSLGLAGVNYNEQFF
>TRBJ1-1|TRBV11-2|.
CASSLVAAPEAFF
>TRBJ2-1|TRBV27|.
CASTLPHNTEPPVNNEQFF
>TRBJ1-5|TRBV15|.
CATSREFGPSNQPQHF
>TRBJ2-7|TRBV5-4|.
CASSRGSPPYEQYF
>TRBJ1-4|TRBV19|TRBD1
CASSIGSGTGDEKLFF
>TRBJ2-7|TRBV4-2|TRBD2
CASSQEVGLVSYEQYF
>TRBJ2-7|TRBV7-3|.
CASSQGQAGSYEQYF
>TRBJ2-7|TRBV27|TRBD2
CASSKTSGISYEQYF
>TRBJ1-5|TRBV4-3|TRBD1
CASSQDATGDSNQPQHF
>TRBJ2-5|TRBV19|TRBD2
CASSTGTSGFQETQYF
>TRBJ2-2|TRBV7-9|TRBD2
CASSRVAGVTGELFF
>TRBJ1-3|TRBV6-6|TRBD1
CASASTGNTIYF
>TRBJ2-7|TRBV20-1|.
CSASVAGTYEQYF
>TRBJ2-1|TRBV29-1|TRBD2
CSSQTSINEQFF
>TRBJ2-5|TRBV6-6|.
CASSSVAETQYF
>TRBJ1-1|TRBV10-3|.
CAISAQGVDTEAFF
>TRBJ2-5|TRBV7-8|.
CASSLTAGQETQYF
>TRBJ1-5|TRBV5-5|TRBD1
CASSLAPGGVDQPQHF
>TRBJ1-5|TRBV28|.
CASSTSGGVNQPQHF
>TRBJ2-5|TRBV2|.
CASTGTWQETQYF
>TRBJ1-4|TRBV13|.
CASSSRPFGNEKLFF
>TRBJ1-2|TRBV18|.
CASSPSQDIGYTF
>TRBJ2-5|TRBV5-1|TRBD2
CASSMRLAAETQYF
>TRBJ1-3|TRBV7-2|TRBD1
CAGRGSGNTIYF
>TRBJ1-1|TRBV6-5|.
CASSYSRRGEKAFF